The 30 T cell receptor beta chains below were found in one sample sequenced in a study of blood T cell repertoires in COVID-19. Generated by immunoSEQ multiplex PCR, the TCRdb table keeps only in-frame clones and is missing some. The sample includes some 230,000 clones, around 83% of them seen just once. The specimen sequenced was peripheral blood. The receptors were gathered from a man between 40 and 49 years old with acute or convalescent COVID-19.

The genes are TRBV11-3 and TRBJ2-2; D uncertain. Germline CDR1 is SGHNT and CDR2 is YENEEA. Trimming removed 4 bases from V and 1 base from J, with 4 bases in between. The CDR3 consists of 13 residues. Written as DNA, the CDR3 is TGTGCCAGCAGCTCTATGAACACCGGGGAGCTGTTTTTT. This translates into CASSSMNTGELFF. Full variable domain (outside the CDR3, taken from reference TRBV11-3 and TRBJ2-2): EAGVVQSPRYKIIEKKQPVAFWCNPISGHNTLYWYLQNLGQGPELLIRYENEEAVDDSQLPKDRFSAERLKGVDSTLKIQPAELGDSAVYLCASSSMNTGELFFGEGSRLTVL.

The V gene is TRBV30, the J gene TRBJ1-4; no clear D. The V and J ends lost 2 bases and 8 bases respectively, with 12 bases between them. CDR1 GTSNPN and CDR2 SVGIG come from the germline V gene (reference sequence). CDR3 length: 13 amino acids. The CDR3 DNA reads as TGTGCCTGGAGTACAAGACGGGAAGAAAAACTGTTTTTT. Amino acids: CAWSTRREEKLFF.

The J gene is TRBJ2-1, the V gene TRBV6-5; 10 nucleotides align to TRBD2. With V trimmed by 5 bases and J by 13 bases, 8 bases remained unmatched. This CDR3 contains 13 residues. In germline, CDR1 is MNHEY, CDR2 SVGAGI. CDR3 DNA: TGTGCCAGCAGTAGACATAGGACTAGCGGACAGTTCTTC. It yields the protein CASSRHRTSGQFF.

The chain links TRBV5-4 to TRBJ1-4, with D unresolved. The V gene lost 4 bases and the J gene lost 8 bases, with 15 bases spanning the gap. This CDR3 has 14 residues. From germline, CDR1 is SGHNT and CDR2 YYREEE (reference sequence). CDR3 bases: TGTGCCAGCAGCCCCGGAGGGCAGCCAGAAAAACTGTTTTTT. Translating gives CASSPGGQPEKLFF.

On this clone: At one of its ends the junction is not consistent with the germline gene, which may arise from a read error. The genes are TRBV6-5 and TRBJ1-4; no clear D gene. CDR1 is MNHEY and CDR2 is SVGAGI in the germline V gene. CDR3 length equals 14 residues. CDR3 sequence: CASSIPGVNEKLFF. The CDR3 bases are TGTGCCAGCAGTATACCGGGAGTCAATGAAAAGCTGTTTTTT.

The chain recombines TRBV3-1 (or the pseudogene TRBV3-2) with TRBJ2-5; D is perhaps TRBD1 (10 bases). V was pared by 8 bases and J by 4 bases, with 23 bases between. The CDR3 is made up of 16 amino acids. Germline CDR1 is LGHDT and CDR2 is YNNKEL (reference sequence). The CDR3 nucleotides read TGTGCCAGCCGACAGGGGGCGGGGGGGCCAGGAGAGACCCAGTACTTC. Protein sequence: CASRQGAGGPGETQYF.

V and J are TRBV19 and TRBJ1-5, with TRBD1 as a possible D gene (5 bases). This CDR3 region has 14 residues. The V and J ends lost 8 bases and 1 base respectively, with 12 bases between them. CDR1 LNHDA and CDR2 SQIVND come from the germline V gene (reference sequence). In nucleotides, the CDR3 is TGTGCCAGTGAGGCTAGACAGAGCAATCAGCCCCAGCATTTT. It specifies CASEARQSNQPQHF.

V gene TRBV7-8 combines with J gene TRBJ2-7, with D maybe TRBD2 (7 bases). CDR1 is SGHVS and CDR2 is FQNEAQ in the germline V gene. Trimming removed 1 base from V and 6 bases from J, with 13 bases in between. The CDR3 consists of 14 residues. The CDR3 is CASSLVRGGAEQYF. The CDR3 DNA reads TGTGCCAGCAGCTTAGTAAGAGGGGGGGCCGAGCAGTACTTC.

This clone was seen once. This chain uses TRBV13 with TRBJ1-2; 8 bases fit TRBD1. In germline, CDR1 is PRHDT, CDR2 FYEKMQ (reference sequence). J gave up 10 bases and V 4 bases, and 5 bases lay outside the gene matches. CDR3 size: 12 residues. CDR3 loop: CASSYRGRTYTF. The CDR3 bases are TGTGCCAGCAGCTACAGGGGGAGGACCTACACCTTC.

V and J are TRBV29-1 and TRBJ1-1; unclear D gene. The CDR3 has 13 residues. From germline, CDR1 is SQVTM and CDR2 ANQGSEA. Trimming pared 5 bases from V and 6 bases from J, leaving 16 bases between. The CDR3 loop is CSVHGLAYPEAFF. CDR3 bases: TGCAGCGTTCACGGTCTCGCCTACCCTGAAGCTTTCTTT.

This rearrangement joins TRBV23-1 to TRBJ2-2; D perhaps matches TRBD2 (7 bases). TRBV23-1 is known as an ORF, though its function is uncertain. The CDR3 has 16 amino acids. V was shortened by 0 bases and J by 7 bases, with 15 bases between the two germline ends. The CDR3 loop is CASSQSRRGRIGELFF. CDR3 in DNA: TGCGCCAGCAGTCAATCTAGGCGGGGGCGTATCGGGGAGCTGTTTTTT.

This chain joins TRBV2 and TRBJ1-5; 9 bases line up with TRBD1. The CDR3 extends over 15 amino acids. Germline trimming cut 5 bases from V and 1 base from J; bases unmatched to any gene: 3. CDR1 is SNHLY and CDR2 is FYNNEI in the germline V gene. CDR3 amino acids: CASSSGTGSNQPQHF. For the CDR3, the DNA is TGTGCCAGCAGTTCCGGGACAGGGAGCAATCAGCCCCAGCATTTT. Full variable domain (outside the CDR3, taken from reference TRBV2 and TRBJ1-5): EPEVTQTPSHQVTQMGQEVILRCVPISNHLYFYWYRQILGQKVEFLVSFYNNEISEKSEIFDDQFSVERPDGSNFTLKIRSTKLEDSAMYFCASSSGTGSNQPQHFGDGTRLSIL.

The chain carries TRBV6-2 or TRBV6-3 and TRBJ1-6; D may be TRBD1 (6 bases). The V end lost 6 bases, the J end lost 4 bases, and 10 bases lay between the germline ends. There are 14 residues in the CDR3. Per the germline V gene, CDR1 is MNHEY and CDR2 is SVGEGT. CDR3 protein: CASSLQGYNSPLHF. In DNA, the CDR3 is TGTGCCAGCAGCCTACAGGGTTATAATTCACCCCTCCACTTT.

The J gene is TRBJ2-5, the V gene TRBV9, with D perhaps TRBD2 (6 bases). There are 14 residues in the CDR3. The V end lost 2 bases, the J end lost 2 bases, and 10 bases lay between the germline ends. Germline CDR1 SGDLS, CDR2 YYNGEE. The CDR3 nucleotides read TGTGCCAGCAGCGTTGGAGGGCAACAAGAGACCCAGTACTTC. It codes for CASSVGGQQETQYF.

In this sample, this clone turned up once. This rearrangement joins TRBV29-1 to TRBJ2-1; tentatively, D is TRBD2 (6 bases). Deletions cut 4 bases from V and 1 base from J, with 11 bases between. The CDR3 length is 14 residues. The germline CDR1 and CDR2 sequences are SQVTM and ANQGSEA. The CDR3 DNA follows: TGCAGCGTTGCAGGCGGGGAATCCTACAATGAGCAGTTCTTC. Amino acid sequence: CSVAGGESYNEQFF.

The chain carries TRBV19 and TRBJ1-2; D is possibly TRBD1 (5 bases). This CDR3 comprises 16 residues. V dropped 5 bases and J dropped 4 bases, with 20 bases sitting between them. Germline V gives CDR1 LNHDA, CDR2 SQIVND (reference sequence). The CDR3 loop is CASSREGTSALYGYTF. In DNA form, the CDR3 reads TGTGCCAGTAGTCGGGAGGGGACCTCAGCACTCTATGGCTACACCTTC.

The chain employs TRBV2 and TRBJ1-5, with D tentatively TRBD1 (6 bases). V lost 7 bases and J 5 bases, leaving 12 bases between the germline ends. The germline CDR1 and CDR2 sequences are SNHLY and FYNNEI. The CDR3 covers 13 residues. For the CDR3, the DNA is TGTGCCAGCACTCAGGGGTGGGATCAGCCCCAGCATTTT. Translated, it gives CASTQGWDQPQHF. Full variable domain (rest looked up from reference TRBV2 and TRBJ1-5): EPEVTQTPSHQVTQMGQEVILRCVPISNHLYFYWYRQILGQKVEFLVSFYNNEISEKSEIFDDQFSVERPDGSNFTLKIRSTKLEDSAMYFCASTQGWDQPQHFGDGTRLSIL.

The chain has TRBV19 and TRBJ1-4; 10 bases agree with TRBD1. This CDR3 is 16 amino acids long. The V gene's germline CDR1 is LNHDA and CDR2 SQIVND (reference sequence). Trimming removed 7 bases from V and 8 bases from J; junction bases left unmatched: 13. In nucleotides, the CDR3 is TGTGCCAGTACCCCCGGGACAGGGGAGATACGAGAAAAACTGTTTTTT. Its protein product is CASTPGTGEIREKLFF.

The count of this clone is one. This sequence joins TRBV27 and TRBJ1-6, with a possible D match to TRBD1 (5 bases). Germline V gene lookup returns CDR1 MNHEY and CDR2 SMNVEV (reference sequence). There are 19 residues in the CDR3. V lost 3 bases and J lost 0, with 18 bases in between. The CDR3: CASSLWQLGGSSYNSPLHF. In DNA form, the CDR3 reads TGTGCCAGCAGTTTGTGGCAGTTGGGGGGGAGCTCCTATAATTCACCCCTCCACTTT.

V is TRBV10-3 and J is TRBJ1-4; D gene ambiguous. This CDR3 is built from 13 residues. V lost 4 bases and J 8 bases, leaving 11 bases between the germline ends. CDR1 ENHRY and CDR2 SYGVKD come from the germline V gene. The CDR3: CAISVGVTEKLFF. CDR3 DNA: TGTGCCATCAGTGTCGGGGTAACCGAAAAACTGTTTTTT.

The chain joins TRBV5-6 to TRBJ1-2, with a possible D match to TRBD1 (6 bases). Trimming left V 0 bases short and J 0 bases short, with 12 bases between. The CDR3 is 16 amino acids. In germline, CDR1 is SGHDT, CDR2 YYEEEE. The CDR3 is CASSLAGRGANYGYTF. As DNA, the CDR3 is TGTGCCAGCAGCTTGGCCGGCAGGGGTGCTAACTATGGCTACACCTTC.

The chain is built from TRBV9 and TRBJ2-3, with 8 bases identical to TRBD2. The CDR3 is made up of 16 amino acids. The germline gives CDR1 SGDLS, CDR2 YYNGEE. Unmatched junction bases numbered 8, after V lost 1 base and J lost 4 bases. The CDR3, as DNA: TGTGCCAGCAGCGTAACGGCGGGGGGCCCCCCAGATACGCAGTATTTT. Protein: CASSVTAGGPPDTQYF. The entire variable domain, with the rest obtained from reference TRBV9 and TRBJ2-3, is as follows: DSGVTQTPKHLITATGQRVTLRCSPRSGDLSVYWYQQSLDQGLQFLIQYYNGEERAKGNILERFSAQQFPDLHSELNLSSLELGDSALYFCASSVTAGGPPDTQYFGPGTRLTVL.

The rearrangement uses TRBV4-3 and TRBJ1-5; 7 bases match TRBD1. The V gene's germline CDR1 is LGHNA and CDR2 YSLEER. This CDR3 is built from 17 residues. V trimming: 0 bases; J trimming: 4 bases; junction bases outside the gene matches: 9. As DNA, the CDR3 is TGCGCCAGCAGCCAAGACAGAGCGGACAGGCTTAATCAGCCCCAGCATTTT. Protein product: CASSQDRADRLNQPQHF.

The chain links TRBV4-3 to TRBJ2-6, with 7 positions matching TRBD2. V lost 1 base to trimming and J lost 1 base; unmatched junction nucleotides: 4. Per germline, CDR1 LGHNA and CDR2 YSLEER. The CDR3 totals 17 residues. CDR3 in amino acids: CASSQGLGLSGANVLTF. CDR3 sequence (DNA): TGCGCCAGCAGCCAAGGCTTGGGACTATCTGGGGCCAACGTCCTGACTTTC.

V gene TRBV29-1 combines with J gene TRBJ2-5, with TRBD2 matching over 12 bases. V trimming: 3 bases; J trimming: 2 bases; junction bases outside the gene matches: 4. The germline gives CDR1 SQVTM, CDR2 ANQGSEA. There are 15 residues in the CDR3. The DNA for the CDR3 is TGCAGCGTTGAGTCCCTAGCGGGGGGGCAAGAGACCCAGTACTTC. Translating gives CSVESLAGGQETQYF. Looking up the rest from reference TRBV29-1 and TRBJ2-5 gives the full variable domain: SAVISQKPSRDICQRGTSLTIQCQVDSQVTMMFWYRQQPGQSLTLIATANQGSEATYESGFVIDKFPISRPNLTFSTLTVSNMSPEDSSIYLCSVESLAGGQETQYFGPGTRLLVL.

The V gene is TRBV9, the J gene TRBJ2-7; 9 nucleotides match TRBD1. This CDR3 comprises 15 residues. V lost 4 bases, J lost 5 bases, and 10 bases stayed unmatched. Germline CDR1 and CDR2: SGDLS and YYNGEE. This CDR3 reads CASSLRTGEVDEQYF. The CDR3 coding sequence is TGTGCCAGCAGCCTTCGGACAGGGGAAGTGGACGAGCAGTACTTC.

CDR3 sequence (DNA): TGTGCCACCATGGGGGGCAGGGGGTTCGAAGATACGCAGTATTTT. It specifies CATMGGRGFEDTQYF. The J gene is TRBJ2-3, the V gene TRBV10-3; D possibly corresponds to TRBD1 (7 bases). The CDR3 is 15 amino acids. Trimming pared 10 bases from V and 5 bases from J, leaving 22 bases between. From germline, CDR1 is ENHRY and CDR2 SYGVKD.

The V gene is TRBV11-2, the J gene TRBJ2-7; TRBD2 agrees at 8 bases. This CDR3 spans 16 amino acids. The V segment lost 3 bases and the J segment 2 bases; nucleotides outside the gene matches: 9. In germline, CDR1 is SGHAT, CDR2 FQNNGV. For the CDR3, the DNA is TGTGCCAGCAGCTTTGTACACACTAGCGGACCCTACGAGCAGTACTTC. Protein sequence: CASSFVHTSGPYEQYF.

J is TRBJ1-5 and V is TRBV7-2; 9 positions match TRBD1. Unmatched junction bases numbered 7, after V lost 3 bases and J lost 7 bases. Germline V lookup: CDR1 SGHTA, CDR2 FQGNSA. This CDR3 has 15 amino acids. In nucleotides, the CDR3 is TGTGCCAGCAGCTTGGACAGGGGCGGTCGACAGCCCCAGCATTTT. Translating it yields CASSLDRGGRQPQHF.

The genes are TRBV7-8 and TRBJ1-2; possible D gene TRBD1, 6 bases. The CDR3 spans 12 residues. Germline loops: CDR1 SGHVS, CDR2 FQNEAQ. The V end lost 2 bases, the J end lost 10 bases, and 11 bases lay between the germline ends. This chain's CDR3 is CASSLQGLLYTF. For the CDR3, the DNA is TGTGCCAGCAGCTTACAGGGGCTACTCTACACCTTC.